These 26 T cell receptor beta chains were all obtained from the same sample, sequenced in a study of blood T cell repertoires in COVID-19. TCRdb's table, derived via immunoSEQ multiplex PCR, lists solely in-frame clones and lacks some. This table holds 350,000 or so clones, 90% found once. Sequencing input: peripheral blood. The source is a man between 18 and 35 years old with active or convalescent COVID-19.

DNA for the CDR3: TGTGCCAGTCGCGAGACTAGGGTTTACAATGAGCAGTTCTTC. Protein sequence: CASRETRVYNEQFF. The V call is TRBV19, the J call TRBJ2-1; a weak D match, TRBD2 (6 bases). The length of the CDR3 is 14 residues. Germline V gene lookup returns CDR1 LNHDA and CDR2 SQIVND (reference sequence). V was trimmed by 8 bases and J by 4 bases, leaving 15 bases between them.

The gene calls are TRBV6-5 and TRBJ1-5; perhaps TRBD1 as D (5 bases). CDR1 MNHEY and CDR2 SVGAGI come from the germline V gene. Trimming cost V 8 bases and J 2 bases, with 16 bases left between them. The CDR3 runs to 15 residues. The CDR3 loop is CASFLGPFGNQPQHF. The CDR3 DNA reads TGTGCCAGCTTCCTGGGGCCTTTTGGCAATCAGCCCCAGCATTTT.

The chain combines TRBV7-3 with TRBJ2-1, with 9 bases lining up with TRBD2. V lost 2 bases and J lost 2; bases outside the gene matches: 1. Germline lookup yields CDR1 SGHTA and CDR2 FQGTGA. The CDR3 is made up of 15 amino acids. DNA for the CDR3: TGTGCCAGCAGCTTAGCTAGCGGGGCCTACAATGAGCAGTTCTTC. This gives the protein CASSLASGAYNEQFF.

V gene TRBV19 combines with J gene TRBJ2-7, with TRBD1 as a possible D gene (6 bases). V was shortened by 6 bases and J by 6 bases, with 12 bases between the two germline ends. CDR3 length: 12 residues. Germline V gives CDR1 LNHDA, CDR2 SQIVND (reference sequence). The CDR3 protein is CASSRQAGEQYF. The CDR3 DNA is TGTGCCAGTAGCAGACAGGCAGGCGAGCAGTACTTC.

The chain is built from TRBV4-2 and TRBJ1-2; TRBD1 matches 7 bases. The junction had 4 bases not matched to a gene; V was cut back by 3 bases and J by 0 bases. This CDR3 region has 15 residues. Germline assignment: CDR1 LGHNA and CDR2 YNFKEQ. This CDR3 reads CASSHTQGTNYGYTF. CDR3 nucleotides: TGTGCCAGCAGCCACACACAGGGGACTAACTATGGCTACACCTTC.

The V call is TRBV19, the J call TRBJ2-3; 10 nucleotides match TRBD1. J lost 0 bases, V lost 6 bases, and 3 bases had no gene match. The CDR3 spans 15 residues. CDR1 is LNHDA and CDR2 is SQIVND in the germline V gene (reference sequence). CDR3 residues: CASSLGQGSTDTQYF. The CDR3 DNA sequence: TGTGCCAGTAGCCTGGGACAGGGGAGCACAGATACGCAGTATTTT.

V usage is TRBV10-3 and J usage is TRBJ2-2; a possible D gene is TRBD1 (6 bases). V lost 6 bases to trimming and J lost 5 bases, with 16 bases between them. Germline CDR1 reads ENHRY; CDR2 reads SYGVKD. The CDR3 loop spans 15 amino acids. CDR3 loop: CAIRKDSTFTGELFF. The CDR3 DNA reads TGTGCCATCAGGAAGGACAGTACTTTTACCGGGGAGCTGTTTTTT.

The chain carries TRBV4-3 and TRBJ1-5; tentatively, D is TRBD1 (6 bases). CDR1 is LGHNA and CDR2 is YSLEER in the germline V gene. Trimming stripped 4 bases from V and 9 bases from J, with 19 bases between. The CDR3 extends over 15 amino acids. In nucleotides, the CDR3 is TGCGCCAGCAGCCCGTCCACAGGGCCGGGGCGGCCCCAGCATTTT. It yields the protein CASSPSTGPGRPQHF.

The chain has TRBV5-1 and TRBJ1-4; possibly TRBD1 for D (6 bases). The ends were cut back, 0 bases at V and 5 bases at J, with 8 bases in the middle. Germline V lookup: CDR1 SGHRS, CDR2 YFSETQ. The CDR3 is 14 residues long. This CDR3 is CASSLGRGNEKLFF. CDR3 nucleotide sequence: TGCGCCAGCAGCTTGGGCAGGGGAAATGAAAAACTGTTTTTT. The full variable domain, in which reference TRBV5-1 and TRBJ1-4 provide the parts outside the CDR3, is KAGVTQTPRYLIKTRGQQVTLSCSPISGHRSVSWYQQTPGQGLQFLFEYFSETQRNKGNFPGRFSGRQFSNSRSEMNVSTLELGDSALYLCASSLGRGNEKLFFGSGTQLSVL.

The chain links TRBV25-1 to TRBJ2-3, with 8 bases lining up with TRBD2. With V trimmed by 3 bases and J by 3 bases, 8 bases remained unmatched. Germline V CDR1 and CDR2: MGHDK, SYGVNS. The CDR3 covers 16 residues. The CDR3 DNA reads as TGTGCCAGCAGTGACACACCGGGACTAGGGACAGATACGCAGTATTTT. Its protein is CASSDTPGLGTDTQYF.

V usage is TRBV5-1 and J usage is TRBJ2-7, with 11 bases matching TRBD1. This CDR3 is built from 15 residues. Germline lookup yields CDR1 SGHRS and CDR2 YFSETQ. The junction had 9 bases not matched to a gene; V was cut back by 7 bases and J by 3 bases. The CDR3 DNA sequence: TGCGCCAGCTCCACCGGGGGGACAGGGGGCTACGAGCAGTACTTC. Translation gives CASSTGGTGGYEQYF.

This clone was observed once. The chain is built from TRBV25-1 and TRBJ2-2; perhaps TRBD2 as D (6 bases). The CDR3 is made up of 16 amino acids. V lost 7 bases and J 4 bases, leaving 19 bases between the germline ends. CDR1 and CDR2 from the germline V gene are MGHDK and SYGVNS. The CDR3 sequence is CASKTPSGAGTGELFF. For the CDR3, the DNA is TGTGCCAGCAAGACCCCAAGCGGAGCGGGCACCGGGGAGCTGTTTTTT.

As for this clone: Other nucleotide sequences from this sample produce the same CDR3. This chain links TRBV28 with TRBJ2-7; the D gene is possibly TRBD2 (5 bases). Germline loops: CDR1 MDHEN, CDR2 SYDVKM. This CDR3 is 14 amino acids long. V gave up 3 bases and J gave up 3 bases, with 12 bases separating them. The CDR3 DNA reads as TGTGCCAGCAGTTTCCCGGGAAGAGACTACGAGCAGTACTTC. Its protein product is CASSFPGRDYEQYF.

The V gene is TRBV27, the J gene TRBJ2-7, with 10 positions matching TRBD1. CDR1 and CDR2 (germline): MNHEY, SMNVEV (reference sequence). V was clipped by 6 bases and J by 6 bases; unmatched bases: 8. The CDR3 runs to 14 residues. CDR3 region: CASRLGTGAAEQYF. The CDR3 DNA follows: TGTGCCAGCAGGTTGGGGACAGGGGCAGCCGAGCAGTACTTC.

In regard to this clone: This specimen includes other DNA sequences encoding the same CDR3. The CDR3 sequence is CASSVGGGDYGYTF. CDR3 nucleotides: TGTGCCAGCAGCGTAGGCGGGGGGGACTATGGCTACACCTTC. The chain joins TRBV9 to TRBJ1-2; weak D call: TRBD1 (5 bases). V was shortened by 0 bases and J by 3 bases, with 9 bases between the two germline ends. Germline values: CDR1 SGDLS, CDR2 YYNGEE. The CDR3 totals 14 residues.

The chain joins TRBV28 to TRBJ1-2, with D tentatively TRBD1 (5 bases). CDR3 length: 14 amino acids. V was clipped by 3 bases and J by 8 bases, with 16 bases between them. Germline-derived CDR1 and CDR2 are MDHEN and SYDVKM. The CDR3 DNA is TGTGCCAGCAGTTTTGGGCAGGGAATAAGGGGCTACACCTTC. Its translation is CASSFGQGIRGYTF.

The chain carries TRBV2 and TRBJ1-6; D unclear. V lost 7 bases and J lost 0, with 13 bases in between. The CDR3 runs 16 residues. Germline CDR1 reads SNHLY; CDR2 reads FYNNEI. The CDR3 sequence is CASKGEASSYNSPLHF. CDR3 nucleotide sequence: TGTGCCAGCAAAGGAGAAGCAAGCTCCTATAATTCACCCCTCCACTTT.

The chain employs TRBV28 and TRBJ2-3; TRBD2 aligns across 11 bases. The CDR3 runs 16 residues. The ends lost 5 bases at V and 2 bases at J; junction bases unmatched: 6. Per germline, CDR1 MDHEN and CDR2 SYDVKM. The CDR3 spells CASSRGTSGYTDTQYF. The DNA for the CDR3 is TGTGCCAGCAGTAGAGGGACTAGCGGCTACACAGATACGCAGTATTTT.

The chain is built from TRBV28 and TRBJ1-4; 7 nucleotides line up with TRBD1. Germline values: CDR1 MDHEN, CDR2 SYDVKM. The CDR3 length is 13 residues. With V trimmed by 3 bases and J by 8 bases, 3 bases remained unmatched. For the CDR3, the DNA is TGTGCCAGCAGTTTGACAGGGCGCGAAAAACTGTTTTTT. It yields the protein CASSLTGREKLFF.

The gene calls are TRBV28 and TRBJ1-5; TRBD1 matches at 8 bases. CDR3 length: 15 amino acids. Per the germline V gene, CDR1 is MDHEN and CDR2 is SYDVKM. J was trimmed by 4 bases and V by 4 bases; bases with no gene match: 6. The chain's CDR3 is CASSYGTGSNQPQHF. Written as DNA, the CDR3 is TGTGCCAGCAGTTACGGGACAGGTTCGAATCAGCCCCAGCATTTT.

The chain recombines TRBV4-3 with TRBJ1-6; tentatively, D is TRBD1 (5 bases). V dropped 0 bases and J dropped 2 bases, with 11 bases sitting between them. The CDR3 is 17 residues long. Germline assignment: CDR1 LGHNA and CDR2 YSLEER. The CDR3 loop is CASSQEGGGTYNSPLHF. Here the CDR3 DNA reads TGCGCCAGCAGCCAAGAGGGGGGGGGAACCTATAATTCACCCCTCCACTTT.

This chain uses TRBV7-9 with TRBJ1-2; possible D gene TRBD1, 5 bases. The CDR3 is 14 amino acids. Germline-derived CDR1 and CDR2 are SEHNR and FQNEAQ (reference sequence). V was cut by 5 bases and J by 4 bases, with 14 bases left in between. Here the CDR3 DNA reads TGTGCCAGCAGCCGTAAGGGACTCCCCTATGGCTACACCTTC. Amino acids: CASSRKGLPYGYTF.

This rearrangement joins TRBV12-3 or TRBV12-4 to TRBJ2-5; D may be TRBD1 (5 bases). The CDR3 covers 13 residues. V shed 6 bases and J shed 3 bases, with 11 bases lying between them. This chain's CDR3 is CASSPTVEETQYF. Written as DNA, the CDR3 is TGTGCCAGCAGCCCGACAGTGGAAGAGACCCAGTACTTC.

The V call is TRBV4-1, the J call TRBJ1-3, with D possibly matching TRBD1 (6 bases). Looked up from germline, CDR1 is MGHRA and CDR2 is YSYEKL. The CDR3 is made up of 15 amino acids. Trimming took 2 bases from V and 4 from J, leaving 12 bases between them. CDR3 coding DNA: TGCGCCAGCAGCCAATTACAGGGTGCCGGAAACACCATATATTTT. This codes for CASSQLQGAGNTIYF.

The chain carries TRBV28 and TRBJ2-5; TRBD1 matches 7 bases. Per the germline V gene, CDR1 is MDHEN and CDR2 is SYDVKM. The V gene end was trimmed by 3 bases and the J gene end by 3 bases; junction bases not matched to a gene: 4. CDR3 size: 14 residues. The DNA for the CDR3 is TGTGCCAGCAGTTTCGTAGGGGGCGAAGAGACCCAGTACTTC. Translating gives CASSFVGGEETQYF.

The rearrangement uses TRBV19 and TRBJ2-7; 8 nucleotides line up with TRBD2. Germline trimming cut 5 bases from V and 2 bases from J; bases unmatched to any gene: 5. This CDR3 is 14 amino acids long. Germline V gene lookup returns CDR1 LNHDA and CDR2 SQIVND (reference sequence). CDR3 DNA sequence: TGTGCCAGTAGTCCAAGCGGGGGAGCCTACGAGCAGTACTTC. Protein sequence: CASSPSGGAYEQYF.